Below are 28 T cell receptor beta chains sequenced from a single sample in a study of tumor-infiltrating lymphocytes in localized non-small cell lung cancer. The protocol was immunoSEQ multiplex PCR, while the TCRdb copy is restricted to in-frame clones and leaves out a portion. The data show 20,000 to 30,000 clones, roughly 63% seen once. The sequenced sample consisted of lung tumor tissue. The receptor source for this set is a human donor with non-small cell lung cancer.

The chain combines TRBV7-6 with TRBJ1-2; D perhaps matches TRBD1 (5 bases). The CDR3 runs to 12 residues. V dropped 1 base and J dropped 9 bases, with 9 bases sitting between them. Germline-derived CDR1 and CDR2 are SGHVS and FNYEAQ. The CDR3 loop reads CASSLGQGSYTF. CDR3 bases: TGTGCCAGCAGCTTAGGGCAGGGCAGCTACACCTTC.

Remarks on this clone: Other DNA sequences of this sample code for an identical CDR3. The chain couples TRBV9 to TRBJ2-1; 8 bases map to TRBD2. Germline CDR1 reads SGDLS; CDR2 reads YYNGEE. The CDR3 loop spans 16 amino acids. The V segment lost 4 bases and the J segment 0 bases; nucleotides outside the gene matches: 6. The CDR3 nucleotides read TGTGCCAGCAGCCCCCGGAGCGGGAGCTCCTACAATGAGCAGTTCTTC. Translation gives CASSPRSGSSYNEQFF.

The rearrangement uses TRBV28 and TRBJ1-2; 7 positions agree with TRBD1. Germline lookup yields CDR1 MDHEN and CDR2 SYDVKM. With V trimmed by 8 bases and J by 4 bases, 7 bases remained unmatched. The CDR3 loop spans 13 amino acids. DNA of the CDR3: TGTGCCAGCCGCCGGGCAGGGGGCTATGGCTACACCTTC. Protein product: CASRRAGGYGYTF.

The chain combines TRBV6-5 with TRBJ2-7, with 9 bases identical to TRBD1. The junction had 9 bases not matched to a gene; V was cut back by 6 bases and J by 3 bases. Germline values: CDR1 MNHEY, CDR2 SVGAGI. This CDR3 is built from 15 residues. The CDR3 DNA reads TGTGCCAGCAGCCGGGACAGGGTGAGCAGCTACGAGCAGTACTTC. This gives the protein CASSRDRVSSYEQYF.

This clone has at least ten counts. V gene TRBV25-1 combines with J gene TRBJ2-7, with D hard to call. The V end lost 4 bases, the J end lost 2 bases, and 3 bases lay between the germline ends. Germline assignment: CDR1 MGHDK and CDR2 SYGVNS. This CDR3 has 11 residues. The CDR3 region has the DNA TGTGCCAGCAGTGCCGCCTACGAGCAGTACTTC. Translating gives CASSAAYEQYF.

Only a few counts were recorded for this clone. The V and J genes are TRBV6-5 and TRBJ1-2; 8 nucleotides match TRBD1. The ends lost 5 bases at V and 0 bases at J; junction bases unmatched: 5. CDR1 is MNHEY and CDR2 is SVGAGI in the germline V gene. The CDR3 runs 15 residues. The CDR3 DNA sequence: TGTGCCAGCAGTCCGGGGACAGGCGCTAACTATGGCTACACCTTC. It specifies CASSPGTGANYGYTF.

The CDR3 bases are TGTGCCAGCAGCTTGGAGGGTTACGAAGGGCGAAACACCATATATTTT. This gives the protein CASSLEGYEGRNTIYF. This chain links TRBV5-4 with TRBJ1-3, with unresolved D. Germline CDR1 reads SGHNT; CDR2 reads YYREEE (reference sequence). V was cut by 0 bases and J by 5 bases, with 15 bases left in between. The CDR3 totals 16 residues.

This clone is a singleton in its sample. The rearrangement links TRBV5-4 to TRBJ1-1; D gene uncertain. Trimming cost V 2 bases and J 2 bases, with 10 bases left between them. This CDR3 spans 14 amino acids. Germline lookup yields CDR1 SGHNT and CDR2 YYREEE (reference sequence). In DNA, the CDR3 is TGTGCCAGCAGCTTAACCGCGTCTAACACTGAAGCTTTCTTT. It codes for CASSLTASNTEAFF. Looking up the rest from reference TRBV5-4 and TRBJ1-1 gives the full variable domain: ETGVTQSPTHLIKTRGQQVTLRCSSQSGHNTVSWYQQALGQGPQFIFQYYREEENGRGNFPPRFSGLQFPNYSSELNVNALELDDSALYLCASSLTASNTEAFFGQGTRLTVV.

This chain connects TRBV7-8 to TRBJ2-7; 11 nucleotides line up with TRBD2. This CDR3 comprises 19 residues. Trimming at V came to 1 base and at J to 1 base, leaving 12 bases not matched to a gene. Germline V gene data show CDR1 as SGHVS and CDR2 as FQNEAQ. The CDR3 protein is CASSLESGLADLSSYEQYF. CDR3 in DNA: TGTGCCAGCAGCTTAGAATCGGGACTAGCGGATCTCTCATCCTACGAGCAGTACTTC. Variable domain in full (rest from reference TRBV7-8 and TRBJ2-7): GAGVSQSPRYKVAKRGQDVALRCDPISGHVSLFWYQQALGQGPEFLTYFQNEAQLDKSGLPSDRFFAERPEGSVSTLKIQRTQQEDSAVYLCASSLESGLADLSSYEQYFGPGTRLTVT.

This chain uses TRBV18 with TRBJ2-5; weak D call: TRBD2 (6 bases). CDR3 length equals 15 residues. Germline loops: CDR1 KGHSH, CDR2 LQKENI. The ends were cut back, 6 bases at V and 2 bases at J, with 16 bases in the middle. CDR3 amino acids: CASSLYGTVQETQYF. CDR3 DNA: TGTGCCAGCTCGCTGTACGGGACTGTTCAAGAGACCCAGTACTTC.

This clone showed up just once. The V and J genes are TRBV18 and TRBJ2-2; D unresolved. This CDR3 contains 13 residues. With 6 bases removed from V and 6 bases from J, the gap between germline ends came to 11 bases. The V gene's germline CDR1 is KGHSH and CDR2 LQKENI. The chain's CDR3 is CASSPTEPGELFF. In nucleotides, the CDR3 is TGTGCCAGCTCTCCTACAGAGCCCGGGGAGCTGTTTTTT.

The V gene is TRBV6-1, the J gene TRBJ2-3, with D possibly matching TRBD1 (6 bases). V lost 6 bases and J 0 bases, leaving 13 bases between the germline ends. CDR3 length equals 15 residues. The germline CDR1 and CDR2 sequences are MNHNS and SASEGT. In DNA form, the CDR3 reads TGTGCCAGCAGAGGACAGAGCACTAGCACAGATACGCAGTATTTT. Amino acids: CASRGQSTSTDTQYF.

In DNA, the CDR3 is TGCGCCAGCAGCTCGCCACCTGCTTCCGGGACAGGGGCCCTCTGGGGTGGGGCCAACGTCCTGACTTTC. Translation gives CASSSPPASGTGALWGGANVLTF. This sequence joins TRBV5-1 and TRBJ2-6; 10 nucleotides line up with TRBD1. V lost 3 bases to trimming and J lost 3 bases; unmatched junction nucleotides: 24. Germline lookup yields CDR1 SGHRS and CDR2 YFSETQ. The CDR3 totals 23 residues.

The chain links TRBV11-2 to TRBJ2-7, with 11 bases matching TRBD1. The V gene end was trimmed by 4 bases and the J gene end by 4 bases; junction bases not matched to a gene: 3. The CDR3 loop spans 14 amino acids. Per the germline V gene, CDR1 is SGHAT and CDR2 is FQNNGV. This chain's CDR3 is CASSSGTGGYEQYF. The CDR3 DNA follows: TGTGCCAGCAGCTCGGGGACAGGGGGATACGAGCAGTACTTC. The complete variable domain, with remaining parts taken from reference TRBV11-2 and TRBJ2-7, reads EAGVAQSPRYKIIEKRQSVAFWCNPISGHATLYWYQQILGQGPKLLIQFQNNGVVDDSQLPKDRFSAERLKGVDSTLKIQPAKLEDSAVYLCASSSGTGGYEQYFGPGTRLTVT.

This chain connects TRBV6-5 to TRBJ1-5, with unresolved D. Trimming removed 9 bases from V and 6 bases from J, with 6 bases in between. The CDR3 has 10 amino acids. The V gene's germline CDR1 is MNHEY and CDR2 SVGAGI. CDR3 region: CARASQPQHF. The CDR3 nucleotides read TGTGCCAGGGCGAGTCAGCCCCAGCATTTT.

CDR3 sequence: CASQLGGNRVADTQYF. For the CDR3, the DNA is TGTGCCAGCCAATTAGGGGGGAACAGGGTCGCAGATACGCAGTATTTT. This rearrangement joins TRBV7-3 to TRBJ2-3; D tentatively reads TRBD1 or TRBD2 (6 bases each). Germline lookup yields CDR1 SGHTA and CDR2 FQGTGA. V lost 8 bases and J 4 bases, leaving 22 bases between the germline ends. This CDR3 spans 16 amino acids.

The chain is built from TRBV30 and TRBJ2-2; 8 bases are a match to TRBD1. Trimming at V came to 3 bases and at J to 4 bases, leaving 4 bases not matched to a gene. The V gene's germline CDR1 is GTSNPN and CDR2 SVGIG (reference sequence). This CDR3 is built from 14 residues. The CDR3: CAWSQTGATGELFF. CDR3 nucleotides: TGTGCCTGGAGCCAGACAGGGGCCACCGGGGAGCTGTTTTTT.

CDR3 sequence (DNA): TGTGCCAGCAGCTTTCAGGGTGCGGTGGGGGGGGCCAACGTCCTGACTTTC. Its translation is CASSFQGAVGGANVLTF. The chain has TRBV7-9 and TRBJ2-6; TRBD1 might be the D (5 bases). Germline V gene sequence: CDR1 SEHNR, CDR2 FQNEAQ (reference sequence). Trimming left V 3 bases short and J 4 bases short, with 16 bases between. The CDR3 runs to 17 residues.

V usage is TRBV27 and J usage is TRBJ1-5; D is undetermined. Per the germline V gene, CDR1 is MNHEY and CDR2 is SMNVEV (reference sequence). The CDR3 runs to 17 residues. Trimming stripped 6 bases from V and 5 bases from J, with 23 bases between. The CDR3 sequence is CASSQGGGQVSYQPQHF. CDR3 coding DNA: TGTGCCAGCAGCCAAGGCGGTGGCCAGGTATCCTATCAGCCCCAGCATTTT.

The chain is built from TRBV7-9 and TRBJ2-6; D may be TRBD1 (6 bases). Trimming stripped 4 bases from V and 2 bases from J, with 12 bases between. The CDR3 runs 16 residues. Germline CDR1 and CDR2: SEHNR and FQNEAQ (reference sequence). DNA for the CDR3: TGTGCCAGCAGCTCTAGTGGGGGCCCTGGGGCCAACGTCCTGACTTTC. Translated, it gives CASSSSGGPGANVLTF.

The table lists this clone with a few counts. V usage is TRBV11-2 and J usage is TRBJ2-1; TRBD2 might be the D (5 bases). The germline CDR1 and CDR2 sequences are SGHAT and FQNNGV. V was trimmed by 4 bases and J by 0 bases, leaving 16 bases between them. CDR3 size: 17 residues. Written as DNA, the CDR3 is TGTGCCAGCAGCTCCGCCGGACTGGGTAGCTCCTACAATGAGCAGTTCTTC. Protein sequence: CASSSAGLGSSYNEQFF.

This clone showed up many times. The chain joins TRBV30 to TRBJ2-1; D is unresolved. Deletions cut 2 bases from V and 9 bases from J, with 11 bases between. The CDR3 sequence is 12 residues long. Germline loops: CDR1 GTSNPN, CDR2 SVGIG (reference sequence). CDR3 DNA sequence: TGTGCCTGGAGTAGGGCATATTTTGAGCAGTTCTTC. This encodes CAWSRAYFEQFF.

The chain combines TRBV27 with TRBJ1-2; TRBD1 matches 8 bases. Germline loops: CDR1 MNHEY, CDR2 SMNVEV (reference sequence). With V trimmed by 3 bases and J by 8 bases, 5 bases remained unmatched. The CDR3 sequence is 13 residues long. In DNA, the CDR3 is TGTGCCAGCAGTTTGACAGGGGCCGGGGGCTACACCTTC. Amino acids: CASSLTGAGGYTF.

The chain couples TRBV7-8 to TRBJ2-7, with D unclear. CDR1 SGHVS and CDR2 FQNEAQ come from the germline V gene. V was trimmed by 3 bases and J by 1 base, leaving 1 base between them. This CDR3 is built from 11 residues. CDR3 nucleotide sequence: TGTGCCAGCAGCTTTTCCTACGAGCAGTACTTC. This gives the protein CASSFSYEQYF. The full variable domain, its missing parts supplied by reference TRBV7-8 and TRBJ2-7, is GAGVSQSPRYKVAKRGQDVALRCDPISGHVSLFWYQQALGQGPEFLTYFQNEAQLDKSGLPSDRFFAERPEGSVSTLKIQRTQQEDSAVYLCASSFSYEQYFGPGTRLTVT.

This clone has only one observation. V is TRBV28 and J is TRBJ2-3, with D possibly TRBD2 on 6 matching bases. Trimming pared 1 base from V and 5 bases from J, leaving 16 bases between. In germline, CDR1 is MDHEN, CDR2 SYDVKM. This CDR3 spans 16 amino acids. The DNA for the CDR3 is TGTGCCAGCAGTTTATTCCTCGGGAGTGATAGAGATACGCAGTATTTT. Amino acids: CASSLFLGSDRDTQYF.

This clone was counted once. V usage is TRBV4-1 and J usage is TRBJ2-3; D is uncertain. The V gene lost 1 base and the J gene lost 8 bases, with 13 bases spanning the gap. Germline assignment: CDR1 MGHRA and CDR2 YSYEKL. CDR3 length equals 14 residues. The CDR3 nucleotides are TGCGCCAGCAGCCAAGGACCCCCTTTAGTTACGCAGTATTTT. Translated: CASSQGPPLVTQYF.

The rearrangement links TRBV7-8 to TRBJ1-1, with D possibly TRBD1 on 5 matching bases. V was trimmed by 2 bases and J by 1 base, leaving 8 bases between them. Germline V gene data show CDR1 as SGHVS and CDR2 as FQNEAQ. The CDR3 consists of 14 residues. The CDR3 region is CASSLPGRNTEAFF. The CDR3 DNA sequence: TGTGCCAGCAGCTTACCGGGACGGAACACTGAAGCTTTCTTT.

The table lists this clone with a few counts. V gene TRBV18 combines with J gene TRBJ2-1; 9 nucleotides align to TRBD2. CDR3 size: 16 residues. Germline V lookup: CDR1 KGHSH, CDR2 LQKENI. Trimming removed 3 bases from V and 2 bases from J; junction bases left unmatched: 5. The CDR3 region is CASSPSSGTTYNEQFF. CDR3 DNA: TGTGCCAGCTCACCCTCTAGCGGGACAACCTACAATGAGCAGTTCTTC.